This T cell receptor beta chain was observed in a study of neoadjuvant nivolumab and ipilimumab in lung cancer. Study-level findings and limits: Pathologic regression was not significantly tied to TCR clonality. Only two of four nivolumab-treated tumors gained richness and clonality by surgery. Blood richness before therapy tracked richness in tumors resected after neoadjuvant therapy. TCR receptors were sequenced in few samples.

About this clone itself: What it binds is unknown.

Measured with immunoSEQ multiplex PCR; TCRdb has only the in-frame clones, and not every one. Of about 8,800 clones listed, 84% were seen once; the top ten hold around 8%. The V gene lost 5 bases and the J gene lost 5 bases, with 19 bases spanning the gap. CDR1 and CDR2 from the germline V gene are LNHNV and YYDKDF (reference sequence). The CDR3 is made up of 16 amino acids. This clonotype was sampled from an adult with non-small cell lung cancer. This material consisted of tumor tissue, taken after neoadjuvant nivolumab, alone or with ipilimumab, at or shortly before surgery. The chain has TRBV15 and TRBJ2-1; D possibly uses TRBD1 or TRBD2 (5 bases each). CDR3 protein: CATSPGGHGTNNEQFF. CDR3 coding DNA: TGTGCCACCAGCCCTGGGGGTCACGGCACAAACAATGAGCAGTTCTTC.